The rows below give T cell receptor beta chains drawn from one sample of a study of shared clonotypes between healthy human individuals. TCRdb's table, derived via immunoSEQ multiplex PCR, lists solely in-frame clones and lacks some. The profile shows more than 550,000 clones, 90% to 95% of them singletons. Sample: naive CD8+ T cells sorted from blood. The receptors here all came from a young man in good health. The CDR3 runs from the conserved cysteine through the conserved F or W. A D gene is named only where the DNA matches it firmly. Only some rows state a clone size, as once, few, many or a class for expanded clones.

d_gene: TRBD1; abundance: -; v_gene: TRBV6-5; j_gene: TRBJ1-3; CDR3aa: CASSYGTEDSGNTIYF; CDR3nt: TGTGCCAGCAGTTACGGGACAGAGGATTCTGGAAACACCATATATTTT
d_gene: TRBD1; abundance: -; v_gene: TRBV19; j_gene: TRBJ2-7; CDR3aa: CASSPGQGGSYEQYF; CDR3nt: TGTGCCAGTAGCCCGGGACAGGGTGGGTCCTACGAGCAGTACTTC
d_gene: -; abundance: -; v_gene: TRBV29-1; j_gene: TRBJ1-2; CDR3aa: CSVEDREHRYGYTF; CDR3nt: TGCAGCGTTGAAGATCGGGAACATCGCTATGGCTACACCTTC
d_gene: -; abundance: -; v_gene: TRBV19; j_gene: TRBJ1-4; CDR3aa: CASSMSGATNEKLFF; CDR3nt: TGTGCCAGTAGTATGAGTGGAGCAACTAATGAAAAACTGTTTTTT
d_gene: -; abundance: -; v_gene: TRBV30; j_gene: TRBJ1-4; CDR3aa: CAWTGLDEKLFF; CDR3nt: TGTGCCTGGACAGGATTAGACGAAAAACTGTTTTTT
d_gene: TRBD1; abundance: -; v_gene: TRBV30; j_gene: TRBJ1-5; CDR3aa: CAWTPADRANWPQHF; CDR3nt: TGTGCCTGGACCCCTGCCGACAGGGCGAATTGGCCCCAGCATTTT
d_gene: TRBD1; abundance: -; v_gene: TRBV7-3; j_gene: TRBJ2-1; CDR3aa: CASSPTGTGVGKSSYNEQFF; CDR3nt: TGTGCCAGCAGCCCCACCGGGACAGGGGTAGGGAAGAGCTCCTACAATGAGCAGTTCTTC
d_gene: -; abundance: -; v_gene: TRBV11-1; j_gene: TRBJ1-2; CDR3aa: CASSPPTGGTHYGYTF; CDR3nt: TGTGCCAGCAGCCCGCCCACCGGCGGAACCCACTATGGCTACACCTTC
d_gene: -; abundance: once; v_gene: TRBV30; j_gene: TRBJ1-5; CDR3aa: CAWSQGVGGNQPQHF; CDR3nt: TGTGCCTGGTCACAGGGTGTTGGAGGCAATCAGCCCCAGCATTTT
d_gene: -; abundance: -; v_gene: TRBV27; j_gene: TRBJ2-5; CDR3aa: CASRPIALEETQYF; CDR3nt: TGTGCCAGCCGACCGATCGCCCTAGAAGAGACCCAGTACTTC
d_gene: TRBD1; abundance: -; v_gene: TRBV5-1; j_gene: TRBJ2-1; CDR3aa: CASSLQGALGYEQFF; CDR3nt: TGCGCCAGCAGCTTGCAGGGGGCGCTCGGGTATGAGCAGTTCTTC
d_gene: TRBD1; abundance: -; v_gene: TRBV7-6; j_gene: TRBJ2-7; CDR3aa: CASSIGTGAYEQYF; CDR3nt: TGTGCCAGCAGCATCGGGACAGGAGCCTACGAGCAGTACTTC
d_gene: TRBD1; abundance: -; v_gene: TRBV10-3; j_gene: TRBJ2-4; CDR3aa: CAISHSGTGPFIQYF; CDR3nt: TGTGCCATCAGCCATTCCGGGACAGGGCCGTTCATTCAGTACTTC
d_gene: -; abundance: -; v_gene: TRBV11-2; j_gene: TRBJ2-2; CDR3aa: CASGGHQNTGELFF; CDR3nt: TGTGCCAGCGGGGGACACCAGAACACCGGGGAGCTGTTTTTT
d_gene: -; abundance: -; v_gene: TRBV4-1; j_gene: TRBJ1-2; CDR3aa: CASSQEPGYYGYTF; CDR3nt: TGCGCCAGCAGCCAAGAACCAGGGTACTATGGCTACACCTTC
d_gene: -; abundance: -; v_gene: TRBV5-4; j_gene: TRBJ1-5; CDR3aa: CASSLDANQPQHF; CDR3nt: TGTGCCAGCAGCTTGGATGCGAATCAGCCCCAGCATTTT